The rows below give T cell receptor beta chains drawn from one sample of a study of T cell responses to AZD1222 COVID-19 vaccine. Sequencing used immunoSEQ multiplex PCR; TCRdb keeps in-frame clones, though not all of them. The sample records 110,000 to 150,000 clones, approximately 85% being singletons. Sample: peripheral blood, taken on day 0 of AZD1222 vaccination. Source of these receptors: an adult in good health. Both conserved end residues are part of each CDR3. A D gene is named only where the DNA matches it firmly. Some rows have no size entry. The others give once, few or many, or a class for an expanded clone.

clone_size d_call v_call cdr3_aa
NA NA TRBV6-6 CASSYRAGYNEQFF
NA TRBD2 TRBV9 CASNRLAAYQETQYF
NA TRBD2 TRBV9 CASSPGLAEYEQYF
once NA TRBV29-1 CSVAGGSEQFF
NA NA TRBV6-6 CASSYPRTGVSQPQHF
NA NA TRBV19 CASSIGHLNTEAFF
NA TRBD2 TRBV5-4 CASSQFTSGSFYDEQYF
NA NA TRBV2 CASSDGGAYGNTIYF
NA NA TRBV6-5 CASSWGRGTQETQYF
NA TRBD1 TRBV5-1 CASSSTTGDGNTIYF
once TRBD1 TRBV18 CASSLQGAGTEAFF
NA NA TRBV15 CATSRDGRSNTEAFF
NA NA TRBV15 CATSRGVLPGNTEAFF
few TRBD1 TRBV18 CASSPLTGVNTEAFF